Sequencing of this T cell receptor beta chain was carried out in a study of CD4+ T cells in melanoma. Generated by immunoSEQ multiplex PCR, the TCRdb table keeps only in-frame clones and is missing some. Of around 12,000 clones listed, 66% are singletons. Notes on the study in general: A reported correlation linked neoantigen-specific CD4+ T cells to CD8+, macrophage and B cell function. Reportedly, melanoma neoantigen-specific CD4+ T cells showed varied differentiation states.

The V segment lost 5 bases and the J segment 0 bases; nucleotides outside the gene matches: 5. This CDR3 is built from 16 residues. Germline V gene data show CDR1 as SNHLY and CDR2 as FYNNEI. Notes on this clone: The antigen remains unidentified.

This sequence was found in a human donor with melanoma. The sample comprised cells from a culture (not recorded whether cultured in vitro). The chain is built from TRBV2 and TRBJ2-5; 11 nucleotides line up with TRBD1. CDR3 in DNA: TGTGCCAGCAGTCCGGGACAGGGGGGGTACCAAGAGACCCAGTACTTC. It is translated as CASSPGQGGYQETQYF.